This T cell receptor beta chain was observed in a study of radiotherapy plus CTLA-4 blockade in lung cancer. Profiled with immunoSEQ multiplex PCR; TCRdb holds only in-frame clones, not every one. The sample gives about 120,000 clones, approximately 80% of which show up once; 4.5% to 6.5% is in the top ten. Germline V lookup: CDR1 SGHRS, CDR2 YFSETQ. CDR3 length: 16 amino acids. V gave up 0 bases and J gave up 6 bases, with 19 bases separating them. The V and J genes are TRBV5-1 and TRBJ2-7, with a possible D match to TRBD2 (5 bases). This specimen consisted of peripheral blood, obtained from a patient treated with radiotherapy plus ipilimumab. The receptor was isolated from a human donor with non-small cell lung cancer who had a partial response to radiotherapy plus ipilimumab. As DNA, the CDR3 is TGCGCCAGCAGCTTGGATTCTCTGACGGCGGGTCCCGAGCAGTACTTC. Its translation is CASSLDSLTAGPEQYF. Variable domain in full (rest from reference TRBV5-1 and TRBJ2-7): KAGVTQTPRYLIKTRGQQVTLSCSPISGHRSVSWYQQTPGQGLQFLFEYFSETQRNKGNFPGRFSGRQFSNSRSEMNVSTLELGDSALYLCASSLDSLTAGPEQYFGPGTRLTVT.